The TCR beta chain described here comes from a study of beta chain features in type 1 diabetes. The isolated RNA, all of it, was reverse transcribed, so expressed TCRB transcripts were what got sequenced. This table comes from immunoSEQ multiplex PCR, and its TCRdb copy is limited to in-frame clones, with some not included. Of under 500,000 clones in the sample, approximately 30% were seen once. The sample taken for sequencing was naive CD4+ T cells from blood. This clonotype was sampled from a man aged 18 to 35 in good health.

The CDR3 protein is CASSQSSGHYNEQFF. In nucleotides, the CDR3 is TGTGCCAGCAGCCAATCTAGCGGACACTACAATGAGCAGTTCTTC. The chain couples TRBV7-2 to TRBJ2-1; TRBD2 aligns across 7 bases. Germline V lookup: CDR1 SGHTA, CDR2 FQGNSA. J lost 3 bases, V lost 5 bases, and 7 bases had no gene match. The CDR3 has 15 residues. Together with reference TRBV7-2 and TRBJ2-1, the CDR3 gives the full variable domain: GAGVSQSPSNKVTEKGKDVELRCDPISGHTALYWYRQSLGQGLEFLIYFQGNSAPDKSGLPSDRFSAERTGGSVSTLTIQRTQQEDSAVYLCASSQSSGHYNEQFFGPGTRLTVL.